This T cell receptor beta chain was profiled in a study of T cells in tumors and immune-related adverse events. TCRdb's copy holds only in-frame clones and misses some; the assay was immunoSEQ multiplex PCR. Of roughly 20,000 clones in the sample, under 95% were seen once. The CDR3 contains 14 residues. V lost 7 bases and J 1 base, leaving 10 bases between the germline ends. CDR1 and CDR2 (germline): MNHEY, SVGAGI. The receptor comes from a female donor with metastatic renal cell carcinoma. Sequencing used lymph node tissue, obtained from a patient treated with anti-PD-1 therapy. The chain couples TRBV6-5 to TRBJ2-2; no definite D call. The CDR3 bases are TGTGCCAGCAAGGTGTTTAGGAACACCGGGGAGCTGTTTTTT. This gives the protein CASKVFRNTGELFF.